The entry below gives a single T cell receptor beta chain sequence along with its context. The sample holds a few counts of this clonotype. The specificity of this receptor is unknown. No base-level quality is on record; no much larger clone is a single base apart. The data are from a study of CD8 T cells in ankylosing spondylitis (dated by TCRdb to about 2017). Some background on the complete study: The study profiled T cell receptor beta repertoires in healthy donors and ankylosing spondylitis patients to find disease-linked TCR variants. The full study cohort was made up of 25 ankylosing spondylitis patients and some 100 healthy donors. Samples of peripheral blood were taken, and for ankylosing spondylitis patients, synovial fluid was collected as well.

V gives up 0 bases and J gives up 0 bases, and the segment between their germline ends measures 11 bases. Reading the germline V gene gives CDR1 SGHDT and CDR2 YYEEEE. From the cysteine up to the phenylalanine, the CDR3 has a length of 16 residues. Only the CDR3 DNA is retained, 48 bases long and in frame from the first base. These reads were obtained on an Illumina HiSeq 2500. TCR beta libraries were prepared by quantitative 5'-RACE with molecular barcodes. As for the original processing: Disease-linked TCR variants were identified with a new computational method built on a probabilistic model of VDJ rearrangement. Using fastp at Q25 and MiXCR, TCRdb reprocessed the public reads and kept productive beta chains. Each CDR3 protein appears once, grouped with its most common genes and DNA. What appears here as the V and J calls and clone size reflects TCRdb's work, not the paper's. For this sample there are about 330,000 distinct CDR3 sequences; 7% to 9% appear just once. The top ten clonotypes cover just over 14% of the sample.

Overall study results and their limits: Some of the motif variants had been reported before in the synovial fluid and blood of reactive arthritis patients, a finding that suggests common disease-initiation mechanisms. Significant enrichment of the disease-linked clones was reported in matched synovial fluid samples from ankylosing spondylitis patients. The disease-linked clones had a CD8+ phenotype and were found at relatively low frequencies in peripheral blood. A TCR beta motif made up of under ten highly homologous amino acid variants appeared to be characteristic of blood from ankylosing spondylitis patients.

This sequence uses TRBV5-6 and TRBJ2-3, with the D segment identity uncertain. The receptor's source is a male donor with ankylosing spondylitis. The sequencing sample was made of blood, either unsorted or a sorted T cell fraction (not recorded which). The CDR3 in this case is CASSLVDHPSTDTQYF. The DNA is TGTGCCAGCAGCTTGGTGGACCATCCTAGCACAGATACGCAGTATTTT. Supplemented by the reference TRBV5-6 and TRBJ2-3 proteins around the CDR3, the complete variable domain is DAGVTQSPTHLIKTRGQQVTLRCSPKSGHDTVSWYQQALGQGPQFIFQYYEEEERQRGNFPDRFSGHQFPNYSSELNVNALLLGDSALYLCASSLVDHPSTDTQYFGPGTRLTVL.